This TCR beta chain is drawn from a study of blood T cell repertoires in COVID-19 (dated by TCRdb to about 2020). A note on the overall study: Collaborator samples came from the United States, Italy and Spain and covered acute and convalescent phases of COVID-19. Samples were obtained from the ongoing ImmuneRACE study (first 160 participants) and from over a thousand subjects provided by 6 global collaborators. The prospective study material was composed of cDNA or gDNA derived from T cells, B-cell-depleted T cells, or PBMCs. Where HLA class I and class II types were available, the types were taken from metadata supplied by the sample provider, not from assay-based typing. Subjects who had been exposed to COVID-19, were actively infected with it, or had recovered from it provided the deeply sampled blood TCRbeta repertoires that made up the dataset. The repertoires were released in a freely available public database meant as a resource for research on the immune response to SARS-CoV-2. The sample metadata nearly always contained a de-identified subject ID, COVID-19 status, age in years and sex.

The CDR3 holds 16 amino acids from the cysteine to the phenylalanine. Solely the CDR3 DNA is kept, with 48 bases framed from the first base. V sheds 6 bases and J sheds 0 bases, leaving 15 bases between their ends. CDR1 SEHNR and CDR2 FQNEAQ were looked up in the germline V gene (reference sequence). This clone came up once. Its antigen is not yet known. Per-nucleotide qualities are absent, and no much larger clonotype sits a single base away. Collaborating institutions collected whole blood in K2EDTA tubes following their own protocols. For TCRbeta analysis, collaborator samples were shipped as frozen whole blood, as isolated PBMCs, or as DNA extracted from either sample type. Overall study results and their limits: The quantity of clinical and demographic metadata differed by source and by participant and was supplied without curation.

The immunoSEQ Assay, a bias-controlled multiplex PCR, was used to amplify TCRbeta CDR3 regions from genomic DNA. Per the source publication's procedure: The number of nucleated cells in each sample was estimated from the amplification of reference gene primers within the assay. Sequence reads were collapsed and filtered to measure the absolute abundance of every unique TCRbeta CDR3 rearrangement. For each sample, productive Simpson clonality was calculated as the square root of Simpson's diversity index across productive rearrangements. TCRdb carries this immuneACCESS record with in-frame sequences only. Its versions omit some clonotypes, under half of them owing to an unresolved V gene in the studies checked, with the rest unexplained. The V and J calls and clone size are taken from that table; D and trimming were inferred from the DNA. The sample data list over 250,000 clones, and about nine tenths of these were observed just once. The ten largest clonotypes hold around 2% of the sample.

Sequenced sample: peripheral blood. The V gene is TRBV7-9 and the J gene is TRBJ1-3; the D region possibly corresponds to TRBD1 (6 bases align). The TCR sequence derives from a man aged 50-59 years with acute or convalescent COVID-19. The DNA reads as follows: TGTGCCAGCAGTCCCGACAGGACCCACTCTGGAAACACCATATATTTT. This gives the protein CASSPDRTHSGNTIYF.